This passage covers 27 T cell receptor beta chains from one sample sequenced in a study of blood T cell repertoires in COVID-19. Generated by immunoSEQ multiplex PCR, the TCRdb table keeps only in-frame clones and is missing some. This repertoire shows about 230,000 clones, roughly 80% found once; its top ten account for 2% to 3%. Input material: peripheral blood. These receptors all come from a woman in her 70s with active or convalescent COVID-19.

This rearrangement joins TRBV28 to TRBJ2-6, with 12 bases fitting TRBD1. Germline-derived CDR1 and CDR2 are MDHEN and SYDVKM. The CDR3 has 22 amino acids. Germline trimming cut 8 bases from V and 1 base from J; bases unmatched to any gene: 21. The CDR3 loop reads CASRFGGLAPGQGASGANVLTF. CDR3 DNA: TGTGCCAGCCGCTTCGGAGGGCTGGCGCCGGGACAGGGGGCTTCTGGGGCCAACGTCCTGACTTTC.

This sequence joins TRBV6-6 and TRBJ1-1; D gene uncertain. The V and J ends lost 6 bases and 1 base respectively, with 9 bases between them. Looked up from germline, CDR1 is MNHNY and CDR2 is SVGAGI (reference sequence). The CDR3 sequence is 13 residues long. Here the CDR3 DNA reads TGTGCCAGCAGCCGAACGGGGAACACTGAAGCTTTCTTT. Amino acids: CASSRTGNTEAFF.

The chain couples TRBV30 to TRBJ1-4; 10 nucleotides agree with TRBD1. Trimming cost V 4 bases and J 5 bases; bases outside gene matches: 7. The CDR3 sequence is 15 residues long. Germline CDR1 is GTSNPN and CDR2 is SVGIG (reference sequence). CDR3 residues: CAWNRKGQGNEKLFF. The CDR3 bases are TGTGCCTGGAATAGAAAGGGACAGGGGAATGAAAAACTGTTTTTT.

The J gene is TRBJ2-5, the V gene TRBV29-1; D ambiguous. V was pared by 4 bases and J by 0 bases, with 6 bases between. The CDR3 runs to 12 residues. Germline lookup yields CDR1 SQVTM and CDR2 ANQGSEA. The CDR3 region is CSVGTNQETQYF. The CDR3 DNA reads as TGCAGCGTTGGTACTAACCAAGAGACCCAGTACTTC. Together with reference TRBV29-1 and TRBJ2-5, the CDR3 gives the full variable domain: SAVISQKPSRDICQRGTSLTIQCQVDSQVTMMFWYRQQPGQSLTLIATANQGSEATYESGFVIDKFPISRPNLTFSTLTVSNMSPEDSSIYLCSVGTNQETQYFGPGTRLLVL.

J is TRBJ2-5 and V is TRBV29-1; D is ambiguous. CDR1 SQVTM and CDR2 ANQGSEA come from the germline V gene. Trimming took off 4 bases at V and 1 base at J, with 7 bases between the two ends. CDR3 length: 12 amino acids. The CDR3 region is CSVVPSQETQYF. The CDR3 region has the DNA TGCAGCGTTGTCCCCAGCCAAGAGACCCAGTACTTC.

This chain joins TRBV5-1 and TRBJ2-3; 7 positions match TRBD1. Germline V gene lookup returns CDR1 SGHRS and CDR2 YFSETQ. Trimming removed 3 bases from V and 2 bases from J; junction bases left unmatched: 3. The CDR3 has 14 amino acids. The CDR3 is CASSSTGTTDTQYF. DNA for the CDR3: TGCGCCAGCAGCTCGACAGGGACCACAGATACGCAGTATTTT.

This chain joins TRBV28 and TRBJ1-2; TRBD1 aligns across 7 bases. The CDR3 is 12 amino acids. Germline CDR1 MDHEN, CDR2 SYDVKM. V dropped 6 bases and J dropped 4; count of bases not matched to a gene: 2. The CDR3 DNA is TGTGCCAGCAGGCCAGGGGGCTATGGCTACACCTTC. Its translation: CASRPGGYGYTF.

This clone was counted between two and nine times. The V gene is TRBV7-8, the J gene TRBJ1-4; D is possibly TRBD1 (5 bases). The V end lost 5 bases, the J end lost 8 bases, and 18 bases lay between the germline ends. The germline V gene encodes CDR1 SGHVS and CDR2 FQNEAQ. CDR3 size: 15 residues. Written as DNA, the CDR3 is TGTGCCAGCAGCGTAACGTGGGGCGGGGTAGAAAAACTGTTTTTT. Residues: CASSVTWGGVEKLFF.

The chain carries TRBV7-2 and TRBJ1-5, with a possible D match to TRBD1 (5 bases). There are 15 residues in the CDR3. V lost 1 base and J 3 bases, leaving 10 bases between the germline ends. Germline loops: CDR1 SGHTA, CDR2 FQGNSA. As DNA, the CDR3 is TGTGCCAGCAGCTTAGTAGGGGCAGTCAATCAGCCCCAGCATTTT. It codes for CASSLVGAVNQPQHF.

The gene calls are TRBV7-9 and TRBJ2-1; weak D call: TRBD1 (5 bases). Germline values: CDR1 SEHNR, CDR2 FQNEAQ (reference sequence). The V end was cut by 5 bases, the J end by 5 bases, with 13 bases between. CDR3 size: 14 residues. The CDR3 region is CASSPWGGNNEQFF. CDR3 DNA sequence: TGTGCCAGCAGCCCTTGGGGCGGCAACAATGAGCAGTTCTTC.

V usage is TRBV4-2 and J usage is TRBJ1-1; D unclear. The CDR3 is 15 residues long. The germline CDR1 and CDR2 sequences are LGHNA and YNFKEQ. V was clipped by 0 bases and J by 6 bases, with 14 bases between them. CDR3 region: CASSQDLAVLAEAFF. The CDR3 region has the DNA TGTGCCAGCAGCCAAGATTTGGCGGTGCTGGCTGAAGCTTTCTTT.

The V and J genes are TRBV7-9 and TRBJ2-3; TRBD2 agrees at 9 bases. Germline V gene sequence: CDR1 SEHNR, CDR2 FQNEAQ (reference sequence). J was trimmed by 3 bases and V by 2 bases; bases with no gene match: 3. The CDR3 loop spans 15 amino acids. The CDR3 sequence: CASSLNSGRTDTQYF. CDR3 nucleotides: TGTGCCAGCAGCTTAAATAGCGGGAGAACAGATACGCAGTATTTT.

The J gene is TRBJ1-2, the V gene TRBV27, with TRBD1 matching 9 bases. J gave up 0 bases and V 5 bases, and 7 bases lay outside the gene matches. The V gene's germline CDR1 is MNHEY and CDR2 SMNVEV (reference sequence). This CDR3 is built from 16 residues. CDR3 bases: TGTGCCAGCAGTCCGGACAGGGGAGAAGCTAACTATGGCTACACCTTC. Protein sequence: CASSPDRGEANYGYTF.

The chain's CDR3 is CASQAGAPYNEQFF. DNA for the CDR3: TGTGCCAGCCAAGCGGGAGCCCCCTACAATGAGCAGTTCTTC. The chain carries TRBV6-4 and TRBJ2-1; 8 positions agree with TRBD2. CDR3 length equals 14 residues. The germline CDR1 and CDR2 sequences are MRHNA and SNTAGT. Trimming cost V 8 bases and J 2 bases; bases outside gene matches: 5.

The genes are TRBV11-3 and TRBJ1-2, with a possible D match to TRBD1 (5 bases). Germline V gene lookup returns CDR1 SGHNT and CDR2 YENEEA. CDR3 length equals 15 residues. With 4 bases removed from V and 3 bases from J, the gap between germline ends came to 15 bases. The CDR3 sequence: CASSSPTGGDYGYTF. For the CDR3, the DNA is TGTGCCAGCAGCTCACCAACAGGTGGGGACTATGGCTACACCTTC.

This clone was picked up one time. The CDR3 is CASSGVAGVLYEQYF. CDR3 in DNA: TGCGCCAGCAGCGGAGTAGCGGGGGTACTATACGAGCAGTACTTC. The rearrangement uses TRBV5-1 and TRBJ2-7; 9 bases match TRBD2. The V segment lost 4 bases and the J segment 4 bases; nucleotides outside the gene matches: 9. CDR1 is SGHRS and CDR2 is YFSETQ in the germline V gene. The CDR3 consists of 15 residues.

The chain is built from TRBV18 and TRBJ1-6, with TRBD1 matching over 8 bases. CDR1 and CDR2 (germline): KGHSH, LQKENI. The CDR3 length is 16 residues. V was clipped by 3 bases and J by 5 bases; unmatched bases: 6. CDR3 sequence (DNA): TGTGCCAGCTCACCTACGGCGGACAGGGATAATTCACCCCTCCACTTT. It specifies CASSPTADRDNSPLHF. Filled out from reference TRBV18 and TRBJ1-6, the complete variable domain reads NAGVMQNPRHLVRRRGQEARLRCSPMKGHSHVYWYRQLPEEGLKFMVYLQKENIIDESGMPKERFSAEFPKEGPSILRIQQVVRGDSAAYFCASSPTADRDNSPLHFGNGTRLTVT.

The rearrangement links TRBV5-4 to TRBJ2-3; TRBD2 aligns across 8 bases. The germline gives CDR1 SGHNT, CDR2 YYREEE (reference sequence). The ends lost 3 bases at V and 2 bases at J; junction bases unmatched: 8. The CDR3 extends over 16 amino acids. CDR3 loop: CASSSSSGGATDTQYF. The CDR3 bases are TGTGCCAGCAGCTCGTCCTCGGGGGGGGCCACAGATACGCAGTATTTT.

The genes are TRBV7-2 and TRBJ2-7; 8 nucleotides agree with TRBD2. J was trimmed by 6 bases and V by 0 bases; bases with no gene match: 7. The CDR3 extends over 15 amino acids. Looked up from germline, CDR1 is SGHTA and CDR2 is FQGNSA. As DNA, the CDR3 is TGTGCCAGCAGCTTAGCAGGAGCGGGGGAAGGCGAGCAGTACTTC. Translation gives CASSLAGAGEGEQYF.

The chain uses TRBV6-5 and TRBJ2-6; D not certain. Germline V lookup: CDR1 MNHEY, CDR2 SVGAGI. The V end lost 6 bases, the J end lost 0 bases, and 6 bases lay between the germline ends. This CDR3 has 14 amino acids. CDR3 nucleotides: TGTGCCAGCAGCCCCGGCTCTGGGGCCAACGTCCTGACTTTC. It encodes CASSPGSGANVLTF.

The CDR3 DNA is TGTGCCAGCAGTGCCATACAAGTTAACACTGAAGCTTTCTTT. It yields the protein CASSAIQVNTEAFF. The gene calls are TRBV2 and TRBJ1-1; no definite D call. The germline gives CDR1 SNHLY, CDR2 FYNNEI. This CDR3 has 14 amino acids. With 4 bases removed from V and 2 bases from J, the gap between germline ends came to 11 bases.

This chain joins TRBV5-1 and TRBJ2-3; 7 nucleotides match TRBD1. The CDR3 contains 15 residues. Germline assignment: CDR1 SGHRS and CDR2 YFSETQ. Trimming took 4 bases from V and 1 from J; bases not matched to a gene: 6. CDR3 sequence: CASSPRQGRTDTQYF. The CDR3 DNA reads as TGCGCCAGCAGCCCTCGACAGGGCCGCACAGATACGCAGTATTTT.

J is TRBJ1-1 and V is TRBV4-2, with unresolved D. Germline V gene data show CDR1 as LGHNA and CDR2 as YNFKEQ. The CDR3 loop spans 15 amino acids. The V gene lost 0 bases and the J gene lost 5 bases, with 13 bases spanning the gap. The CDR3 region has the DNA TGTGCCAGCAGCCAAGATCAACCTTCGGGGACTGAAGCTTTCTTT. It translates to CASSQDQPSGTEAFF.

This sequence joins TRBV5-8 and TRBJ1-4; weak D call: TRBD1 (5 bases). Looked up from germline, CDR1 is SGHTS and CDR2 is YDEGEE. Trimming shortened V by 0 bases and J by 5 bases, and 8 bases separated the two germline ends. The CDR3 is 14 residues long. The DNA of the CDR3 is TGTGCCAGCAGCTTGGGGGCAGGGAATGAAAAACTGTTTTTT. Protein: CASSLGAGNEKLFF. Full variable domain (remainder filled in from reference TRBV5-8 and TRBJ1-4): EAGVTQSPTHLIKTRGQQATLRCSPISGHTSVYWYQQALGLGLQFLLWYDEGEERNRGNFPPRFSGRQFPNYSSELNVNALELEDSALYLCASSLGAGNEKLFFGSGTQLSVL.

The CDR3 protein is CASSLAHETVGAMNTEAFF. DNA for the CDR3: TGTGCCAGCAGCTTAGCGCATGAGACAGTTGGGGCCATGAACACTGAAGCTTTCTTT. This chain uses TRBV7-9 with TRBJ1-1; a weak D match, TRBD1 (5 bases). Trimming removed 0 bases from V and 0 bases from J, with 20 bases in between. CDR3 length: 19 amino acids. Germline lookup yields CDR1 SEHNR and CDR2 FQNEAQ (reference sequence).

This clone was seen a few times. The rearrangement uses TRBV2 and TRBJ2-7; TRBD1 aligns across 8 bases. The V and J ends lost 4 bases and 7 bases, in that order; junction bases with no gene match: 12. This CDR3 has 15 amino acids. Germline CDR1 SNHLY, CDR2 FYNNEI. CDR3: CASSVVGQGPTEQYF. CDR3 DNA: TGTGCCAGCAGTGTAGTTGGACAGGGACCTACGGAGCAGTACTTC.

The chain recombines TRBV24-1 with TRBJ2-3, with unresolved D. This CDR3 comprises 12 residues. In germline, CDR1 is KGHDR, CDR2 SFDVKD. The V and J ends lost 3 bases and 4 bases respectively, with 4 bases between them. CDR3: CATSDIADTQYF. CDR3 DNA sequence: TGTGCCACCAGTGATATAGCAGATACGCAGTATTTT.